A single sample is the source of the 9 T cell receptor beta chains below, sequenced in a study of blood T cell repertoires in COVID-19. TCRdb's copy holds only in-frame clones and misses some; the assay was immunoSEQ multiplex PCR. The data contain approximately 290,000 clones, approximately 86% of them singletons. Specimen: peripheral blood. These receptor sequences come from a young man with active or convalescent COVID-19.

CDR3 amino acids: CASSSSGTGSIGTQYF. CDR3 nucleotide sequence: TGTGCCAGCAGTTCATCGGGGACAGGGAGCATAGGTACGCAGTATTTT. This rearrangement joins TRBV28 to TRBJ2-3; 9 positions match TRBD1. V trimming: 4 bases; J trimming: 8 bases; junction bases outside the gene matches: 13. There are 16 residues in the CDR3. Germline V gives CDR1 MDHEN, CDR2 SYDVKM.

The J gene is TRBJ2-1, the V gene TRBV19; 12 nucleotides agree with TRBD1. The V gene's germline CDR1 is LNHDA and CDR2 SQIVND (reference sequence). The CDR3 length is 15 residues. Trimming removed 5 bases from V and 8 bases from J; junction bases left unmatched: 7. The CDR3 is CASSPRDRGPDEQFF. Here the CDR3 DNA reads TGTGCCAGTAGTCCCCGGGACAGGGGGCCCGATGAGCAGTTCTTC.

In nucleotides, the CDR3 is TGCACCAGCAGCCAAGTACTAGCGGGACAAGAGACCCAGTACTTC. It encodes CTSSQVLAGQETQYF. The V gene is TRBV1, the J gene TRBJ2-5; TRBD2, the table's D call, lacks a check against the DNA. TRBV1 is a pseudogene. This CDR3 is 15 amino acids long.

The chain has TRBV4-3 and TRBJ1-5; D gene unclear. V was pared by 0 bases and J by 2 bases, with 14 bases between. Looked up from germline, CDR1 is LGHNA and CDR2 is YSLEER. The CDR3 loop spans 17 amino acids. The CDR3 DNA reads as TGCGCCAGCAGCCAAGATTTCGGCAGGTCTGGCAATCAGCCCCAGCATTTT. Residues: CASSQDFGRSGNQPQHF.

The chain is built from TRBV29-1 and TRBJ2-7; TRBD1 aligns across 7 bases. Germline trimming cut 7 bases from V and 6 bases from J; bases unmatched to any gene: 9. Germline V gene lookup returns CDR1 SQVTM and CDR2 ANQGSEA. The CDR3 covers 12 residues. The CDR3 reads CSARQGASEQYF. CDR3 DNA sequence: TGCAGCGCCCGACAGGGTGCCTCCGAGCAGTACTTC.

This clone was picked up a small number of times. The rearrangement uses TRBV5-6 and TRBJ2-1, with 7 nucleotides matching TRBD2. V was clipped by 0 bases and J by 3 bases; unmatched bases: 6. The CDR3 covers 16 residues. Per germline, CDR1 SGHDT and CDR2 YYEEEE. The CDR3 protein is CASSLGPSGNYNEQFF. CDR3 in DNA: TGTGCCAGCAGCTTGGGTCCTAGCGGAAACTACAATGAGCAGTTCTTC.

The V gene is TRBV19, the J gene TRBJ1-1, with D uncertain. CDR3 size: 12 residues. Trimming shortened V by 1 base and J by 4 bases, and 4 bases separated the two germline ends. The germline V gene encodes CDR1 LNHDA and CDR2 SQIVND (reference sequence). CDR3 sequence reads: CASSIGSTEAFF. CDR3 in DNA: TGTGCCAGTAGTATAGGGAGCACTGAAGCTTTCTTT.

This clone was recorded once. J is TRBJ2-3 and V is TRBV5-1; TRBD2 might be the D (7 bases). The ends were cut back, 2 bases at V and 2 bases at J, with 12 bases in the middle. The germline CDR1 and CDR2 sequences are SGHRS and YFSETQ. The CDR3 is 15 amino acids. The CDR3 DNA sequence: TGCGCCAGCAGCTTCTCGGGGGGCTCCACAGATACGCAGTATTTT. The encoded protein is CASSFSGGSTDTQYF.

The CDR3 region is CASSRQGAYEQYF. CDR3 in DNA: TGTGCCAGCAGCAGACAGGGTGCTTACGAGCAGTACTTC. The J gene is TRBJ2-7, the V gene TRBV7-9; 7 positions match TRBD1. This CDR3 spans 13 amino acids. Germline V gene lookup returns CDR1 SEHNR and CDR2 FQNEAQ (reference sequence). Trimming took 5 bases from V and 4 from J; bases not matched to a gene: 5. The entire variable domain, with the rest obtained from reference TRBV7-9 and TRBJ2-7, is as follows: DTGVSQNPRHKITKRGQNVTFRCDPISEHNRLYWYRQTLGQGPEFLTYFQNEAQLEKSRLLSDRFSAERPKGSFSTLEIQRTEQGDSAMYLCASSRQGAYEQYFGPGTRLTVT.